One and the same sample provided the 17 T cell receptor beta chains below, sequenced in a study of T cells in Graves' hyperthyroidism and ophthalmopathy. The investigators amplified TCR beta CDR3 regions from RNA transcripts. The HTBI set primed first-round TCR CDR3 RT-PCR. TCRdb analysed the multiplex PCR reads with MiXCR anew, one entry per CDR3 protein. This sample yields about 340,000 distinct CDR3 sequences, of which about 21% are seen a single time; around half belongs to the top ten. The specimen was blood. Receptor source: a woman between 45 and 60 years old with Graves' hyperthyroidism.

This clonotype was seen only a few times. The chain couples TRBV11-2 to TRBJ1-2; TRBD1 matches 7 bases. The CDR3 covers 14 residues. Germline-derived CDR1 and CDR2 are SGHAT and FQNNGV. The V gene end was trimmed by 3 bases and the J gene end by 4 bases; junction bases not matched to a gene: 5. CDR3 sequence reads: CASSFSQGGYGYTF. DNA for the CDR3: TGTGCCAGCAGCTTTTCTCAGGGGGGCTATGGCTACACCTTC.

In this sample, this clonotype turned up many times. This sequence joins TRBV9 and TRBJ2-7; 8 bases match TRBD2. The CDR3 spans 16 residues. The germline V gene encodes CDR1 SGDLS and CDR2 YYNGEE. V shed 2 bases, J shed 2 bases, and the junction held 9 bases outside the gene matches. The CDR3 DNA is TGTGCCAGCAGCGTTTACCAGCGGGAGCCCCCCTACGAGCAGTACTTC. The encoded protein is CASSVYQREPPYEQYF.

Ten or more counts support this clonotype. The chain combines TRBV6-2 or TRBV6-3 with TRBJ2-1, with 8 bases that match TRBD2. The V gene end was trimmed by 8 bases and the J gene end by 8 bases; junction bases not matched to a gene: 11. The CDR3 spans 14 residues. Germline values: CDR1 MNHEY, CDR2 SVGEGT. DNA for the CDR3: TGTGCCAGCGCCCAGGGGACTAGGACGGATGAGCAGTTCTTC. Its protein product is CASAQGTRTDEQFF.

The chain uses TRBV10-3 and TRBJ1-2, with D possibly matching TRBD1 (6 bases). The length of the CDR3 is 13 residues. Per germline, CDR1 ENHRY and CDR2 SYGVKD. V was pared by 10 bases and J by 12 bases, with 24 bases between. The CDR3 is CATRDSTGRKDTF. CDR3 in DNA: TGTGCCACCAGGGACTCGACAGGCCGTAAGGACACCTTC.

The rearrangement joins TRBV6-2 or TRBV6-3 to TRBJ2-1; 9 positions agree with TRBD2. Germline V gene data show CDR1 as MNHEY and CDR2 as SVGEGT. J gave up 5 bases and V 7 bases, and 9 bases lay outside the gene matches. The CDR3 spans 15 residues. The CDR3 sequence: CASTFSERGDNEQFF. CDR3 DNA: TGTGCCAGCACCTTTAGCGAGCGGGGGGACAATGAGCAGTTCTTC.

This clonotype was found many times. This chain links TRBV15 with TRBJ2-7; 14 nucleotides line up with TRBD2. J gave up 4 bases and V 2 bases, and 7 bases lay outside the gene matches. The CDR3 contains 17 residues. Germline V gives CDR1 LNHNV, CDR2 YYDKDF (reference sequence). The CDR3: CATSRNPGLAGVYEQYF. The CDR3 DNA is TGTGCCACCAGCAGAAACCCGGGACTAGCGGGAGTTTACGAGCAGTACTTC.

The chain is built from TRBV30 and TRBJ2-2, with 10 bases lining up with TRBD2. Trimming removed 5 bases from V and 7 bases from J; junction bases left unmatched: 13. This CDR3 is built from 16 residues. Germline CDR1 and CDR2: GTSNPN and SVGIG (reference sequence). This CDR3 reads CAWANLLAGYIGELFF. For the CDR3, the DNA is TGTGCCTGGGCCAATCTACTAGCGGGATATATCGGGGAGCTGTTTTTT.

The chain combines TRBV28 with TRBJ1-5; no clear D. The V end was cut by 3 bases, the J end by 1 base, with 10 bases between. The CDR3 totals 15 residues. The V gene's germline CDR1 is MDHEN and CDR2 SYDVKM. In DNA form, the CDR3 reads TGTGCCAGCAGTTTTATGGTACAGAGCAATCAGCCCCAGCATTTT. This codes for CASSFMVQSNQPQHF.

CDR3 sequence: CASSYTGQMRTGELFF. The CDR3 DNA follows: TGTGCCAGCAGTTACACTGGACAGATGCGGACCGGGGAGCTGTTTTTT. The chain links TRBV6-5 to TRBJ2-2, with D tentatively TRBD1 (6 bases). CDR3 length equals 16 residues. V dropped 2 bases and J dropped 5 bases, with 15 bases sitting between them. Germline V lookup: CDR1 MNHEY, CDR2 SVGAGI.

This clonotype was found many times. V gene TRBV28 combines with J gene TRBJ2-1, with 9 bases identical to TRBD1. Germline V gene lookup returns CDR1 MDHEN and CDR2 SYDVKM. V dropped 1 base and J dropped 14; count of bases not matched to a gene: 3. The CDR3 spans 12 residues. CDR3 residues: CASSLFWTGEFF. CDR3 nucleotides: TGTGCCAGCAGTTTATTCTGGACAGGGGAGTTCTTC. Full variable domain (outside the CDR3, taken from reference TRBV28 and TRBJ2-1): DVKVTQSSRYLVKRTGEKVFLECVQDMDHENMFWYRQDPGLGLRLIYFSYDVKMKEKGDIPEGYSVSREKKERFSLILESASTNQTSMYLCASSLFWTGEFFGPGTRLTVL.

J is TRBJ1-6 and V is TRBV20-1, with TRBD1 matching over 7 bases. V dropped 3 bases and J dropped 5; count of bases not matched to a gene: 10. The CDR3 has 16 residues. Germline lookup yields CDR1 DFQATT and CDR2 SNEGSKA (reference sequence). Here the CDR3 reads CSARAIRGLDNSPLHF. The CDR3 nucleotides read TGCAGTGCTAGGGCGATCAGGGGGTTGGATAATTCACCCCTCCACTTT.

This clonotype was counted at least ten times. The chain recombines TRBV2 with TRBJ1-2, with D perhaps matching TRBD1 (6 bases). Germline values: CDR1 SNHLY, CDR2 FYNNEI. This CDR3 contains 13 residues. Deletions cut 6 bases from V and 4 bases from J, with 12 bases between. In DNA form, the CDR3 reads TGTGCCAGCAGCCAGTCGACAGGCTATGGCTACACCTTC. Translation: CASSQSTGYGYTF.

This clonotype was seen ten or more times. The J gene is TRBJ2-1, the V gene TRBV10-3; D may correspond to TRBD1 or TRBD2 (6 bases each). Trimming stripped 2 bases from V and 5 bases from J, with 10 bases between. The CDR3 sequence is 14 residues long. In germline, CDR1 is ENHRY, CDR2 SYGVKD. CDR3 in amino acids: CAISETGADNEQFF. The CDR3 DNA reads as TGTGCCATCAGTGAGACGGGGGCCGACAATGAGCAGTTCTTC.

This clonotype turned up a few times. A read error may be the cause here, since a much bigger clone is one base away. The rearrangement uses TRBV12-3 or TRBV12-4 and TRBJ2-1, with a possible D match to TRBD2 (5 bases). V lost 7 bases to trimming and J lost 4 bases, with 17 bases between them. The CDR3 covers 15 residues. The CDR3 nucleotides read TGTGCCAGCACCTATTTCAGAGCGGAATACAATGAGCAGTTCTTC. This gives the protein CASTYFRAEYNEQFF.

This clonotype was counted many times. The chain links TRBV29-1 to TRBJ2-3; D tentatively fits TRBD1 or TRBD2 (5 bases each). The CDR3 has 13 amino acids. The V end lost 6 bases, the J end lost 6 bases, and 16 bases lay between the germline ends. CDR1 SQVTM and CDR2 ANQGSEA come from the germline V gene. The CDR3 sequence: CSVRGNPGDTQYF. The CDR3 DNA sequence: TGCAGCGTGAGGGGCAATCCTGGGGATACGCAGTATTTT.

This clonotype was observed many times. For the CDR3, the DNA is TGCAGTGCTAGTCTGGGAAGTGCGGGAGGGCTTGAGCAGTTCTTC. Translation: CSASLGSAGGLEQFF. V usage is TRBV20-1 and J usage is TRBJ2-1; 9 positions match TRBD2. The CDR3 runs 15 residues. J lost 9 bases, V lost 3 bases, and 12 bases had no gene match. Germline CDR1 is DFQATT and CDR2 is SNEGSKA (reference sequence).

This clonotype has just a few counts. The V and J genes are TRBV19 and TRBJ1-5, with D tentatively TRBD1 (6 bases). Looked up from germline, CDR1 is LNHDA and CDR2 is SQIVND (reference sequence). Trimming pared 2 bases from V and 6 bases from J, leaving 11 bases between. The CDR3 covers 14 residues. The CDR3 DNA is TGTGCCAGTAGTATACGACAGGTAGGTCAGCCCCAGCATTTT. This translates into CASSIRQVGQPQHF.